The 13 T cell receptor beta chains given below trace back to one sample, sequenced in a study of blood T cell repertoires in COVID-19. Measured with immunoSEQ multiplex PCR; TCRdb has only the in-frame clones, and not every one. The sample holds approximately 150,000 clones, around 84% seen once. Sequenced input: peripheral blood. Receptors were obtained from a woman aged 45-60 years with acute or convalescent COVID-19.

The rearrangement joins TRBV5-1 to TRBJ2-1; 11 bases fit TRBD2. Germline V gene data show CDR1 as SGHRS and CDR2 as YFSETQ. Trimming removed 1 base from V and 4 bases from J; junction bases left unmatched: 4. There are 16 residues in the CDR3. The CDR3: CASSLLLAGVYNEQFF. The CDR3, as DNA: TGCGCCAGCAGCTTGTTACTAGCGGGGGTATACAATGAGCAGTTCTTC.

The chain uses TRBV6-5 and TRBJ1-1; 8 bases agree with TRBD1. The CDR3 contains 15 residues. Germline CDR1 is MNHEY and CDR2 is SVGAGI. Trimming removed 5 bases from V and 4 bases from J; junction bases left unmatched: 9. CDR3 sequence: CASSPSDREPTEAFF. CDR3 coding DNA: TGTGCCAGCAGTCCTTCGGACAGGGAGCCCACTGAAGCTTTCTTT.

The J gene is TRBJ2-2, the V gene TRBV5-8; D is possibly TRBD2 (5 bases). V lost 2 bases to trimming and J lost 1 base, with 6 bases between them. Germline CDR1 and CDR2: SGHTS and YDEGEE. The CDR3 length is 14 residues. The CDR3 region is CASSFGGNTGELFF. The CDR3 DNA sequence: TGTGCCAGCAGCTTTGGAGGGAACACCGGGGAGCTGTTTTTT.

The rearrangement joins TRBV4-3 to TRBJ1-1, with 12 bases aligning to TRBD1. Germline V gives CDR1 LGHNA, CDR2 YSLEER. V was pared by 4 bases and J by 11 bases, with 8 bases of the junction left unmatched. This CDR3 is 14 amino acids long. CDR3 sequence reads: CASSLSGTGGSAFF. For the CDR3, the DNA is TGCGCCAGCAGCCTCTCCGGGACAGGGGGCTCGGCTTTCTTT.

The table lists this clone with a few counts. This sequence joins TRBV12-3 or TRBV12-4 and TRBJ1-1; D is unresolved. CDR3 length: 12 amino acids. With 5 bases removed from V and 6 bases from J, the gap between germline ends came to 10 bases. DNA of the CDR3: TGTGCCAGCAGTCACCTGGCAGCTGAAGCTTTCTTT. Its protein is CASSHLAAEAFF.

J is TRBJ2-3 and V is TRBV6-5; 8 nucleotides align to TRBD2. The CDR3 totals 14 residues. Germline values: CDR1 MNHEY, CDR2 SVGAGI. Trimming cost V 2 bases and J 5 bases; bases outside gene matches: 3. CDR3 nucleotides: TGTGCCAGCAGTTACGGGCTAGCGGGAGATACGCAGTATTTT. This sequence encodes CASSYGLAGDTQYF.

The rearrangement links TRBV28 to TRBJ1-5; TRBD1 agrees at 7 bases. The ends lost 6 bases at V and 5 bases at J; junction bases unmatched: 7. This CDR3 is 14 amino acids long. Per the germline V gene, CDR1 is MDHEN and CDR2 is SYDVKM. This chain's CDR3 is CASSLQGLDQPQHF. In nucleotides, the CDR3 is TGTGCCAGCAGCCTACAGGGGCTCGATCAGCCCCAGCATTTT.

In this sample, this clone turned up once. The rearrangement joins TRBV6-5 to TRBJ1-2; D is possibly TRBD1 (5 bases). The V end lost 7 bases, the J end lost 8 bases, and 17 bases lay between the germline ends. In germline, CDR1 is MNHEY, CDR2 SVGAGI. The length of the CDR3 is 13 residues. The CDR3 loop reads CASTVPGLRGYTF. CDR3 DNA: TGTGCCAGCACCGTTCCAGGGTTACGCGGCTACACCTTC.

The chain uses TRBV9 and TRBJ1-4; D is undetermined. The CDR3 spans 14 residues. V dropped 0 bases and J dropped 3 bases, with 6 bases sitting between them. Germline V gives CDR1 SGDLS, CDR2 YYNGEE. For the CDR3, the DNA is TGTGCCAGCAGCGTAGAATACTCTAATGAAAAACTGTTTTTT. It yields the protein CASSVEYSNEKLFF.

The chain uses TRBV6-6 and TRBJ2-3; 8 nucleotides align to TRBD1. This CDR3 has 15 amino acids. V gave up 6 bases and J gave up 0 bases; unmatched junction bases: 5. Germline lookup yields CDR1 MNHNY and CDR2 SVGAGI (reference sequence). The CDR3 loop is CASSLGQGSTDTQYF. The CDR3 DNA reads TGTGCCAGCAGCCTAGGACAGGGTAGCACAGATACGCAGTATTTT.

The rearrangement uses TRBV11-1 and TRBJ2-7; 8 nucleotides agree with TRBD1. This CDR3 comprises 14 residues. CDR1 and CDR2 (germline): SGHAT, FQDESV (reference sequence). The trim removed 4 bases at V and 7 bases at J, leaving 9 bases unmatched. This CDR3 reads CASSSPGQVMEQYF. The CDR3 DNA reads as TGTGCCAGCAGCTCACCGGGACAGGTTATGGAGCAGTACTTC.

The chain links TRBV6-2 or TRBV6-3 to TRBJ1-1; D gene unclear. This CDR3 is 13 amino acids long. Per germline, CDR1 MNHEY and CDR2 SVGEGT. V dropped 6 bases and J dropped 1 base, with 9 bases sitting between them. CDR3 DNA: TGTGCCAGCAGCCCTCTGTCGAACACTGAAGCTTTCTTT. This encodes CASSPLSNTEAFF.

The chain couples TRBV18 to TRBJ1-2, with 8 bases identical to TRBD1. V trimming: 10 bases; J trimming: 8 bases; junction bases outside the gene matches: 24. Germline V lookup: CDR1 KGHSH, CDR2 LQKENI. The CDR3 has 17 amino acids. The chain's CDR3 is CATTGGTGPSPLSGYTF. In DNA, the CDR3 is TGTGCCACCACTGGCGGGACAGGACCGTCGCCCCTTTCCGGCTACACCTTC.